This TCR beta chain was profiled in a study of a mutant IDH1 vaccine in newly diagnosed glioma. This clone came up once. Its matching antigen is unknown. Sequencing was performed with immunoSEQ multiplex PCR; in TCRdb, only in-frame clones are kept and a portion is missing. The sample shows about 68,000 clones, roughly 83% of them seen only once. Sample time point: week 35, safety follow-up. All doses held 300 ug of mutant IDH1 20-mer peptide, with topical imiquimod. V lost 0 bases and J 3 bases, leaving 12 bases between the germline ends. From germline, CDR1 is SGHVS and CDR2 FNYEAQ. The CDR3 length is 15 residues.

The chain carries TRBV7-6 and TRBJ2-7; D is perhaps TRBD1 or TRBD2 (5 bases each). This specimen consisted of PBMCs, obtained from a glioma patient whose treatment included an IDH1 peptide vaccine. The TCR comes from a man aged 18 to 29 with glioma. CDR3 sequence: CASSLARGVNYEQYF. The DNA of the CDR3 is TGTGCCAGCAGCTTAGCTAGAGGGGTAAACTACGAGCAGTACTTC.